These 19 T cell receptor beta chains originate from one sample sequenced in a study of blood T cell repertoires in COVID-19. The repertoire was sequenced with immunoSEQ multiplex PCR; TCRdb's copy has only in-frame clones and lacks some. The table lists 15,000 to 19,000 clones, around 86% of them singletons. Sequencing input: peripheral blood. These receptors all stem from a man in his sixties with acute or convalescent COVID-19.

The genes are TRBV6-4 and TRBJ2-3; D is possibly TRBD1 (6 bases). CDR3 length: 16 amino acids. With 6 bases removed from V and 3 bases from J, the gap between germline ends came to 19 bases. Germline V gene lookup returns CDR1 MRHNA and CDR2 SNTAGT. The CDR3 protein is CASRTPLDRTTDTQYF. The CDR3 DNA is TGTGCCAGCAGGACCCCTTTGGACAGAACGACAGATACGCAGTATTTT.

As DNA, the CDR3 is TGTGCCAGCAGTGAAGGGGGGGCACGAGAGACCCAGTACTTC. Protein: CASSEGGARETQYF. The rearrangement joins TRBV25-1 to TRBJ2-5; D perhaps matches TRBD2 (7 bases). The CDR3 loop spans 14 amino acids. V lost 2 bases and J lost 4, with 11 bases in between. Germline CDR1 and CDR2: MGHDK and SYGVNS.

V usage is TRBV11-3 and J usage is TRBJ2-5; 13 bases align to TRBD2. CDR3 size: 16 residues. Germline values: CDR1 SGHNT, CDR2 YENEEA. V lost 5 bases to trimming and J lost 5 bases; unmatched junction nucleotides: 8. In DNA, the CDR3 is TGTGCCAGCAGCCCGGGACTAGCGGGAACTGGGGAGACCCAGTACTTC. Encoded protein: CASSPGLAGTGETQYF.

The J gene is TRBJ1-6, the V gene TRBV6-1, with D possibly TRBD1 on 6 matching bases. This CDR3 has 15 residues. Germline CDR1 reads MNHNS; CDR2 reads SASEGT. V was trimmed by 3 bases and J by 7 bases, leaving 13 bases between them. This CDR3 reads CASSEWQGHNSPLHF. In DNA form, the CDR3 reads TGTGCCAGCAGTGAGTGGCAGGGGCACAATTCACCCCTCCACTTT.

About this clone: This same CDR3 is encoded by further DNA sequences in the sample. The chain is built from TRBV6-5 and TRBJ2-1; TRBD2 might be the D (5 bases). This CDR3 spans 16 amino acids. Trimming left V 2 bases short and J 0 bases short, with 11 bases between. Germline-derived CDR1 and CDR2 are MNHEY and SVGAGI. DNA for the CDR3: TGTGCCAGCAGTTACCGGAGGCCGAGCTCCTACAATGAGCAGTTCTTC. Amino acids: CASSYRRPSSYNEQFF.

The rearrangement uses TRBV7-3 and TRBJ2-7, with D tentatively TRBD1 (6 bases). V was cut by 2 bases and J by 2 bases, with 10 bases left in between. The CDR3 covers 14 residues. In germline, CDR1 is SGHTA, CDR2 FQGTGA. The CDR3 here is CASSLSPGAYEQYF. For the CDR3, the DNA is TGTGCCAGCAGCTTATCCCCAGGGGCCTACGAGCAGTACTTC.

The chain carries TRBV3-1 (or the pseudogene TRBV3-2) and TRBJ2-1; TRBD1 is a possible D gene (6 bases). In germline, CDR1 is LGHDT, CDR2 YNNKEL (reference sequence). V gave up 2 bases and J gave up 5 bases, with 7 bases separating them. The CDR3 covers 13 residues. Written as DNA, the CDR3 is TGTGCCAGCAGCCAACGGACAGACAATGAGCAGTTCTTC. Residues: CASSQRTDNEQFF.

The V and J genes are TRBV3-1 (or the pseudogene TRBV3-2) and TRBJ2-5; D is perhaps TRBD1 (5 bases). This CDR3 has 14 residues. CDR1 is LGHDT and CDR2 is YNNKEL in the germline V gene (reference sequence). V was cut by 4 bases and J by 3 bases, with 12 bases left in between. The CDR3 loop reads CASSRGRAKETQYF. The CDR3 nucleotides are TGTGCCAGCAGCCGGGGCAGGGCGAAAGAGACCCAGTACTTC.

This clone appeared a few times. This rearrangement joins TRBV5-1 to TRBJ2-7; TRBD1 matches at 8 bases. The V segment lost 5 bases and the J segment 3 bases; nucleotides outside the gene matches: 7. The germline V gene has CDR1 SGHRS and CDR2 YFSETQ. The CDR3 consists of 14 residues. The CDR3 region is CASSSGGKFYEQYF. As DNA, the CDR3 is TGCGCCAGCAGTTCAGGGGGCAAGTTCTACGAGCAGTACTTC.

The chain joins TRBV6-5 to TRBJ1-2, with 9 positions matching TRBD1. CDR1 is MNHEY, CDR2 SVGAGI, per germline. The CDR3 has 14 residues. The V gene end was trimmed by 5 bases and the J gene end by 0 bases; junction bases not matched to a gene: 1. This CDR3 reads CASSRDRANYGYTF. CDR3 nucleotide sequence: TGTGCCAGCAGTAGGGACAGGGCTAACTATGGCTACACCTTC.

The V and J genes are TRBV28 and TRBJ2-7; TRBD1 matches 9 bases. Germline V gene data show CDR1 as MDHEN and CDR2 as SYDVKM. V lost 5 bases and J lost 3; bases outside the gene matches: 8. This CDR3 spans 15 amino acids. In DNA form, the CDR3 reads TGTGCCAGCAGTAGGGACAGGGTGAGGGGCTACGAGCAGTACTTC. This sequence encodes CASSRDRVRGYEQYF.

The chain couples TRBV29-1 to TRBJ2-1; 10 positions match TRBD1. Losses at the gene ends were 3 bases for V and 9 bases for J; bases not matched to a gene: 2. This CDR3 has 12 amino acids. CDR1 and CDR2 (germline): SQVTM, ANQGSEA. The CDR3 DNA reads TGCAGCGTTGAGGGGACAGGGGCTGAGCAGTTCTTC. This gives the protein CSVEGTGAEQFF.

The chain combines TRBV30 with TRBJ1-2; a weak D match, TRBD1 (6 bases). V was pared by 5 bases and J by 8 bases, with 18 bases between. Per the germline V gene, CDR1 is GTSNPN and CDR2 is SVGIG (reference sequence). The CDR3 length is 13 residues. CDR3 nucleotide sequence: TGTGCCTGGTCACCGCGGCAGGGGAGAGGCTACACCTTC. As protein: CAWSPRQGRGYTF.

This chain links TRBV7-9 with TRBJ1-1; 7 positions agree with TRBD1. V lost 3 bases, J lost 11 bases, and 9 bases stayed unmatched. CDR1 is SEHNR, CDR2 FQNEAQ, per germline (reference sequence). CDR3 length: 13 amino acids. The CDR3 nucleotides are TGTGCCAGCAGCTTCAGCTTCCGGGACAGCGCTTTCTTT. This codes for CASSFSFRDSAFF. Full variable domain (rest looked up from reference TRBV7-9 and TRBJ1-1): DTGVSQNPRHKITKRGQNVTFRCDPISEHNRLYWYRQTLGQGPEFLTYFQNEAQLEKSRLLSDRFSAERPKGSFSTLEIQRTEQGDSAMYLCASSFSFRDSAFFGQGTRLTVV.

The chain has TRBV7-9 and TRBJ1-2; TRBD1 agrees at 10 bases. V shed 5 bases, J shed 4 bases, and the junction held 10 bases outside the gene matches. Germline CDR1 and CDR2: SEHNR and FQNEAQ (reference sequence). This CDR3 contains 16 residues. The CDR3 coding sequence is TGTGCCAGCAGCCCCTCGACAGGGGGCGGTAGCTATGGCTACACCTTC. Protein product: CASSPSTGGGSYGYTF.

This clone was recorded only once. CDR3 residues: CASSMGSGRALYEQYF. The CDR3 nucleotides read TGTGCCAGTAGTATGGGGTCCGGGAGGGCCCTGTACGAGCAGTACTTC. This chain uses TRBV19 with TRBJ2-7, with 8 bases matching TRBD2. V lost 3 bases, J lost 4 bases, and 11 bases stayed unmatched. Germline CDR1 reads LNHDA; CDR2 reads SQIVND (reference sequence). CDR3 size: 16 residues. The variable domain in full, with the rest retrieved from reference TRBV19 and TRBJ2-7, is DGGITQSPKYLFRKEGQNVTLSCEQNLNHDAMYWYRQDPGQGLRLIYYSQIVNDFQKGDIAEGYSVSREKKESFPLTVTSAQKNPTAFYLCASSMGSGRALYEQYFGPGTRLTVT.

This rearrangement joins TRBV19 to TRBJ2-2; 8 positions match TRBD1. Trimming cost V 2 bases and J 1 base; bases outside gene matches: 3. Germline-derived CDR1 and CDR2 are LNHDA and SQIVND (reference sequence). CDR3 length: 16 residues. The CDR3 coding sequence is TGTGCCAGTAGTATACAGGGGGCGGTGAACACCGGGGAGCTGTTTTTT. It specifies CASSIQGAVNTGELFF.

The chain carries TRBV19 and TRBJ2-2; 11 positions agree with TRBD2. Germline V CDR1 and CDR2: LNHDA, SQIVND (reference sequence). This CDR3 has 21 residues. The trim removed 7 bases at V and 5 bases at J, leaving 24 bases unmatched. The CDR3 loop reads CASTQGTGTSGIHVRTGELFF. The CDR3 region has the DNA TGTGCCAGTACCCAAGGAACCGGGACTAGCGGAATTCATGTGAGAACCGGGGAGCTGTTTTTT.

This clone appeared once. The V and J genes are TRBV10-3 and TRBJ2-5, with 9 bases lining up with TRBD2. CDR3 length equals 14 residues. The ends lost 4 bases at V and 4 bases at J; junction bases unmatched: 4. Germline CDR1 is ENHRY and CDR2 is SYGVKD. The CDR3 is CAISGSSGGETQYF. The CDR3 region has the DNA TGTGCCATCAGTGGAAGTAGCGGGGGAGAGACCCAGTACTTC.